The 9 T cell receptor beta chains below were found in one sample sequenced in a study of shared clonotypes between healthy human individuals. Assay: immunoSEQ multiplex PCR; the TCRdb copy retains only in-frame clones and omits some. The top ten hold nearly 1.5% of the sample, which has about 1 million clones, approximately 70% seen once. The sequencing input was memory CD4+ T cells sorted from blood. The sample's subset: CD45RA-negative fraction. Receptors originate from a man between 18 and 29 years old in good health.

This clone showed up just a few times. The rearrangement links TRBV7-3 to TRBJ2-5; D is undetermined. Trimming stripped 2 bases from V and 3 bases from J, with 7 bases between. CDR3 length: 13 amino acids. Germline V CDR1 and CDR2: SGHTA, FQGTGA. DNA for the CDR3: TGTGCCAGCAGCTTAGAAGATAAAGAGACCCAGTACTTC. This gives the protein CASSLEDKETQYF.

The chain uses TRBV7-2 and TRBJ2-2; no firm D call. This CDR3 is 16 amino acids long. Germline loops: CDR1 SGHTA, CDR2 FQGNSA. Trimming took off 1 base at V and 1 base at J, with 10 bases between the two ends. The CDR3 loop is CASSLERPENTGELFF. The CDR3 DNA sequence: TGTGCCAGCAGCTTAGAAAGGCCCGAGAACACCGGGGAGCTGTTTTTT.

The chain employs TRBV7-8 and TRBJ2-3, with TRBD2 identical over 10 bases. V lost 2 bases, J lost 0 bases, and 11 bases stayed unmatched. This CDR3 has 19 residues. Germline-derived CDR1 and CDR2 are SGHVS and FQNEAQ. The DNA of the CDR3 is TGTGCCAGCAGCTTAATAGCTAGCGGGAGAAGATCTAGCACAGATACGCAGTATTTT. Translated, it gives CASSLIASGRRSSTDTQYF.

This clone was seen once. The rearrangement uses TRBV28 and TRBJ1-2; the D gene is possibly TRBD1 (5 bases). V lost 6 bases and J 6 bases, leaving 23 bases between the germline ends. The length of the CDR3 is 16 residues. The V gene's germline CDR1 is MDHEN and CDR2 SYDVKM. The CDR3 nucleotides are TGTGCCAGCAGGCCCCTCCGGGCCAAGGGACGAGATGGCTACACCTTC. Its translation: CASRPLRAKGRDGYTF.

The chain is built from TRBV10-2 and TRBJ2-5; either TRBD1 or TRBD2 may fit D (5 bases each). V shed 4 bases and J shed 5 bases, with 14 bases lying between them. The CDR3 sequence is 14 residues long. The germline V gene encodes CDR1 WSHSY and CDR2 SAAADI. CDR3 in DNA: TGCGCCAGCAGTGTCGGGGCAGGTTCGGAGACCCAGTACTTC. Residues: CASSVGAGSETQYF.

The chain is built from TRBV9 and TRBJ2-3; the match to TRBD2 covers 15 bases. The CDR3 is 17 amino acids. Germline trimming cut 4 bases from V and 5 bases from J; bases unmatched to any gene: 8. CDR1 and CDR2 (germline): SGDLS, YYNGEE. The chain's CDR3 is CASSIRTSGGVQDTQYF. As DNA, the CDR3 is TGTGCCAGCAGCATCCGGACTAGCGGGGGGGTTCAAGATACGCAGTATTTT.

The chain recombines TRBV18 with TRBJ1-1; no clear D. Germline V gene sequence: CDR1 KGHSH, CDR2 LQKENI. V was trimmed by 2 bases and J by 5 bases, leaving 12 bases between them. CDR3 length equals 14 residues. CDR3 protein: CASSPGSPQTEAFF. The DNA of the CDR3 is TGTGCCAGCTCACCAGGATCCCCACAAACTGAAGCTTTCTTT.

This chain uses TRBV19 with TRBJ2-7, with 8 bases aligning to TRBD1. CDR1 is LNHDA, CDR2 SQIVND, per germline (reference sequence). The CDR3 is 16 residues long. V shed 5 bases, J shed 2 bases, and the junction held 11 bases outside the gene matches. DNA of the CDR3: TGTGCCAGTAGTCCTCGGACAGGGCCCGGTACCTACGAGCAGTACTTC. Residues: CASSPRTGPGTYEQYF.

The V call is TRBV5-1, the J call TRBJ1-4; D is ambiguous. Looked up from germline, CDR1 is SGHRS and CDR2 is YFSETQ. The CDR3 totals 15 residues. The germline V and J ends were trimmed by 0 bases and 4 bases, with 10 bases remaining between them. In DNA form, the CDR3 reads TGCGCCAGCAGCTTGGCCGGGAGATATAATGAAAAACTGTTTTTT. It yields the protein CASSLAGRYNEKLFF.